These 27 T cell receptor beta chains came from one sample sequenced in a study of T cells in Graves' hyperthyroidism and ophthalmopathy (dated by TCRdb to about 2019). The library was prepared using multiplex PCR. The listed sequencing device is Illumina HiSeq 2000. TCR beta CDR3 regions were amplified from RNA transcripts. A first-round RT-PCR of the TCR CDR3 used the HTBI primer set with the Qiagen OneStep RT-PCR kit. TCRdb applied fastp at Q25 and MiXCR to the public reads, then kept only in-frame beta chains. CDR3 protein duplicates are merged, each entry listing the most common genes and DNA. Recorded for this sample are 700,000 or so distinct CDR3 sequences; around 13% of them occurred a single time. The top ten clones comprise approximately 13% of the sample. Sequencing input: blood. The receptors originated from a woman aged 45-65 years with Graves' ophthalmopathy.

This clonotype appeared many times. This rearrangement joins TRBV11-3 to TRBJ2-7; possible D gene TRBD2, 5 bases. V was clipped by 6 bases and J by 6 bases, with 15 bases between them. The germline V gene has CDR1 SGHNT and CDR2 YENEEA. The CDR3 extends over 13 amino acids. CDR3 DNA sequence: TGTGCCAGCAGTAGAGGGCCCGAAGTCGAGCAGTACTTC. This translates into CASSRGPEVEQYF. Complete variable domain (other parts from reference TRBV11-3 and TRBJ2-7): EAGVVQSPRYKIIEKKQPVAFWCNPISGHNTLYWYLQNLGQGPELLIRYENEEAVDDSQLPKDRFSAERLKGVDSTLKIQPAELGDSAVYLCASSRGPEVEQYFGPGTRLTVT.

This clonotype was counted between two and nine times. This chain joins TRBV30 and TRBJ2-1; TRBD2 matches 12 bases. Germline-derived CDR1 and CDR2 are GTSNPN and SVGIG (reference sequence). V was pared by 0 bases and J by 2 bases, with 5 bases of the junction left unmatched. The CDR3 covers 17 residues. CDR3 coding DNA: TGTGCCTGGAGTGTTACTAGGACTAGCGGGACCTACAATGAGCAGTTCTTC. This gives the protein CAWSVTRTSGTYNEQFF.

This clonotype was counted at least ten times. V is TRBV5-1 and J is TRBJ2-2, with unresolved D. This CDR3 is 15 amino acids long. Germline assignment: CDR1 SGHRS and CDR2 YFSETQ. V gave up 5 bases and J gave up 1 base, with 12 bases separating them. Here the CDR3 DNA reads TGCGCCAGCAGGTTCCAGACTCAGAACACCGGGGAGCTGTTTTTT. Encoded protein: CASRFQTQNTGELFF.

The chain couples TRBV12-3 or TRBV12-4 to TRBJ2-7; possible D gene TRBD1, 8 bases. V lost 6 bases and J lost 2, with 20 bases in between. The CDR3 has 16 residues. The CDR3 spells CASSLGHRGGTYEQYF. CDR3 nucleotides: TGTGCCAGCAGCTTGGGCCACAGGGGGGGTACCTACGAGCAGTACTTC.

This clonotype was seen once. This chain links TRBV12-3 or TRBV12-4 with TRBJ1-2; D ambiguous. This CDR3 has 13 residues. V was shortened by 5 bases and J by 7 bases, with 14 bases between the two germline ends. The CDR3 region has the DNA TGTGCCAGCAGTGCCGAGAGAACAAGTGGCTACACCTTC. Its protein product is CASSAERTSGYTF.

This clonotype was seen ten or more times. The V and J genes are TRBV10-3 and TRBJ2-3; 9 nucleotides match TRBD2. The CDR3 has 17 amino acids. J was trimmed by 4 bases and V by 6 bases; bases with no gene match: 14. CDR1 is ENHRY, CDR2 SYGVKD, per germline. The CDR3 nucleotides read TGTGCCATCAGACCGGGACTAGCAGGTGGAGACGCAGATACGCAGTATTTT. Its protein is CAIRPGLAGGDADTQYF.

This clonotype was counted at least ten times. The chain employs TRBV2 and TRBJ2-3; TRBD2 might be the D (6 bases). The V and J ends lost 1 base and 8 bases respectively, with 13 bases between them. The CDR3 has 14 amino acids. CDR1 is SNHLY, CDR2 FYNNEI, per germline. The CDR3 sequence: CASSEEGSGVTQYF. CDR3 nucleotide sequence: TGTGCCAGCAGTGAAGAAGGGTCGGGAGTTACGCAGTATTTT.

This clonotype was seen a handful of times. V and J are TRBV12-5 and TRBJ2-1, with TRBD2 matching over 11 bases. The J segment lost 4 bases and the V segment lost 5 bases, leaving 7 bases of the junction unmatched. Germline V gene lookup returns CDR1 LGHNT and CDR2 FRNRAP. The length of the CDR3 is 16 residues. In DNA form, the CDR3 reads TGTGCTAGTGGTCGCGGGACTAGCGGACCATACAATGAGCAGTTCTTC. This sequence encodes CASGRGTSGPYNEQFF.

This clonotype was seen ten or more times. This sequence joins TRBV7-2 and TRBJ2-5, with 7 bases lining up with TRBD2. V was clipped by 2 bases and J by 0 bases; unmatched bases: 6. Germline-derived CDR1 and CDR2 are SGHTA and FQGNSA. The CDR3 is 16 amino acids. As DNA, the CDR3 is TGTGCCAGCAGCTTATCCGCCGGGACTAACCAAGAGACCCAGTACTTC. Its translation: CASSLSAGTNQETQYF.

This clonotype was detected a few times. A read error may be the cause here, since a much bigger clone is one base away. The gene calls are TRBV28 and TRBJ2-3, with D unresolved. Germline values: CDR1 MDHEN, CDR2 SYDVKM. Trimming removed 5 bases at V and 8 bases at J, with 14 bases between. The CDR3 is 13 residues long. The CDR3 protein is CASSPKLAGTQYF. The CDR3, as DNA: TGTGCCAGCAGTCCCAAACTTGCAGGTACGCAGTATTTT. Full variable domain (missing parts from reference TRBV28 and TRBJ2-3): DVKVTQSSRYLVKRTGEKVFLECVQDMDHENMFWYRQDPGLGLRLIYFSYDVKMKEKGDIPEGYSVSREKKERFSLILESASTNQTSMYLCASSPKLAGTQYFGPGTRLTVL.

In this sample, this clonotype turned up many times. The chain has TRBV12-3 or TRBV12-4 and TRBJ2-5, with 7 positions matching TRBD1. J gave up 3 bases and V 6 bases, and 10 bases lay outside the gene matches. This CDR3 contains 15 residues. This chain's CDR3 is CASRQTTGRKETQYF. CDR3 DNA: TGTGCCAGCAGACAAACGACAGGGCGAAAAGAGACCCAGTACTTC.

V usage is TRBV14 and J usage is TRBJ2-7, with D tentatively TRBD1 or TRBD2 (5 bases each). This CDR3 comprises 15 residues. V was cut by 0 bases and J by 1 base, with 10 bases left in between. Per the germline V gene, CDR1 is SGHDN and CDR2 is FVKESK. CDR3 protein: CASSQDRGKSYEQYF. CDR3 nucleotide sequence: TGTGCCAGCAGCCAAGATCGGGGCAAATCCTACGAGCAGTACTTC.

This clonotype was seen only a few times. The rearrangement links TRBV18 to TRBJ1-4, with no clear D. V was clipped by 1 base and J by 7 bases, with 13 bases between them. Germline-derived CDR1 and CDR2 are KGHSH and LQKENI. This CDR3 spans 15 amino acids. This CDR3 is CASSPRVGVGEKLFF. The CDR3 DNA sequence: TGTGCCAGCTCACCACGGGTTGGGGTTGGTGAAAAACTGTTTTTT.

This clonotype was observed a single time. The CDR3 reads CASSLFPAGATGELFF. For the CDR3, the DNA is TGTGCCAGCAGCTTATTTCCAGCGGGGGCTACCGGGGAGCTGTTTTTT. This chain uses TRBV7-3 with TRBJ2-2; 8 positions agree with TRBD2. The V gene's germline CDR1 is SGHTA and CDR2 FQGTGA. The CDR3 spans 16 residues. V lost 2 bases to trimming and J lost 5 bases; unmatched junction nucleotides: 7.

This clonotype was picked up a small number of times. The rearrangement joins TRBV20-1 to TRBJ2-6; D not certain. CDR3 length: 14 amino acids. With 4 bases removed from V and 2 bases from J, the gap between germline ends came to 9 bases. Per the germline V gene, CDR1 is DFQATT and CDR2 is SNEGSKA (reference sequence). The CDR3: CSAKDIPGANVLTF. The CDR3 DNA reads as TGCAGTGCTAAAGACATTCCTGGGGCCAACGTCCTGACTTTC.

This sequence joins TRBV6-1 and TRBJ2-1; weak D call: TRBD1 (6 bases). The CDR3 contains 12 residues. Germline V gene data show CDR1 as MNHNS and CDR2 as SASEGT. Trimming left V 3 bases short and J 7 bases short, with 7 bases between. The CDR3 loop is CASSDTGNEQFF. CDR3 bases: TGTGCCAGCAGTGATACAGGGAATGAGCAGTTCTTC.

This clonotype was seen many times. The chain combines TRBV20-1 with TRBJ2-5; 7 bases align to TRBD1. J gave up 4 bases and V 6 bases, and 8 bases lay outside the gene matches. The CDR3 length is 13 residues. Germline V gene sequence: CDR1 DFQATT, CDR2 SNEGSKA (reference sequence). The CDR3, as DNA: TGCAGTGCGCGACTGACAGGGCGAGAGACCCAGTACTTC. It encodes CSARLTGRETQYF.

The chain recombines TRBV4-2 with TRBJ1-2; perhaps TRBD1 as D (5 bases). The CDR3 runs to 13 residues. Trimming took off 1 base at V and 7 bases at J, with 10 bases between the two ends. Germline assignment: CDR1 LGHNA and CDR2 YNFKEQ. CDR3 sequence (DNA): TGTGCCAGCAGCCAAGGACAGAGTCTTGGCTACACCTTC. Residues: CASSQGQSLGYTF.

In its sample, this clonotype was seen a few times. This rearrangement joins TRBV20-1 to TRBJ2-7; 9 nucleotides agree with TRBD2. CDR3 length: 15 residues. The germline V gene encodes CDR1 DFQATT and CDR2 SNEGSKA (reference sequence). Losses at the gene ends were 2 bases for V and 3 bases for J; bases not matched to a gene: 8. The DNA for the CDR3 is TGCAGTGCTAGACAACCTAGCGGGGAGAACTACGAGCAGTACTTC. This gives the protein CSARQPSGENYEQYF.

The chain employs TRBV7-2 and TRBJ1-6; perhaps TRBD1 as D (5 bases). This CDR3 contains 14 residues. The germline V gene encodes CDR1 SGHTA and CDR2 FQGNSA. V was cut by 5 bases and J by 10 bases, with 15 bases left in between. In DNA, the CDR3 is TGTGCCAGCAGCCCTCGGGGGTTAGGGTCACCCCTCCACTTT. Its protein product is CASSPRGLGSPLHF.

This clonotype was detected many times. This chain connects TRBV5-6 to TRBJ2-4, with unresolved D. V was pared by 0 bases and J by 7 bases, with 14 bases between. This CDR3 has 15 amino acids. Per the germline V gene, CDR1 is SGHDT and CDR2 is YYEEEE. In DNA, the CDR3 is TGTGCCAGCAGCTTGGCGGGTCAGGCCACGAACATTCAGTACTTC. Amino acids: CASSLAGQATNIQYF.

This clonotype was counted ten times or more. The chain combines TRBV4-3 with TRBJ2-3, with 7 bases matching TRBD1. V gave up 0 bases and J gave up 6 bases; unmatched junction bases: 6. Per the germline V gene, CDR1 is LGHNA and CDR2 is YSLEER. The length of the CDR3 is 15 residues. The CDR3 protein is CASSQDRGYTDTQYF. The DNA for the CDR3 is TGCGCCAGCAGCCAAGACAGGGGGTACACGGATACGCAGTATTTT.

The sample holds many counts of this clonotype. The chain uses TRBV27 and TRBJ2-7; 9 bases line up with TRBD2. The length of the CDR3 is 17 residues. V lost 2 bases to trimming and J lost 0 bases; unmatched junction nucleotides: 8. From germline, CDR1 is MNHEY and CDR2 SMNVEV (reference sequence). CDR3 bases: TGTGCCAGCAGTTTAGTAGCGGGAGTAAGGAGCTCCTACGAGCAGTACTTC. As protein: CASSLVAGVRSSYEQYF.

This clonotype has just a few counts. The J gene is TRBJ2-1, the V gene TRBV24-1, with 9 bases aligning to TRBD2. V was clipped by 3 bases and J by 7 bases; unmatched bases: 9. CDR1 KGHDR and CDR2 SFDVKD come from the germline V gene. CDR3 length: 16 residues. In nucleotides, the CDR3 is TGTGCCACCAGTGATCCCTTAGCGGGAGTTAGGAATGAGCAGTTCTTC. It translates to CATSDPLAGVRNEQFF.

CDR3 loop: CASSEQGNNQPQHF. The CDR3 DNA is TGTGCCAGCAGTGAACAGGGGAACAATCAGCCCCAGCATTTT. The chain employs TRBV2 and TRBJ1-5, with a tentative D call TRBD1 (6 bases). From germline, CDR1 is SNHLY and CDR2 FYNNEI. The CDR3 loop spans 14 amino acids. Trimming cost V 2 bases and J 3 bases, with 8 bases left between them.

This clonotype was recorded many times. The chain combines TRBV30 with TRBJ1-5, with D hard to call. Trimming cost V 0 bases and J 2 bases, with 5 bases left between them. The CDR3 is 13 amino acids. Germline CDR1 GTSNPN, CDR2 SVGIG (reference sequence). The CDR3 protein is CAWSVLGNQPQHF. CDR3 nucleotides: TGTGCCTGGAGTGTACTAGGCAATCAGCCCCAGCATTTT.

This rearrangement joins TRBV10-3 to TRBJ2-1; 11 positions agree with TRBD2. V gave up 0 bases and J gave up 6 bases; unmatched junction bases: 4. Germline-derived CDR1 and CDR2 are ENHRY and SYGVKD. This CDR3 comprises 16 residues. The DNA for the CDR3 is TGTGCCATCAGTGAGTCTGTAACTAGCGGGAGCAATGAGCAGTTCTTC. Its translation is CAISESVTSGSNEQFF.